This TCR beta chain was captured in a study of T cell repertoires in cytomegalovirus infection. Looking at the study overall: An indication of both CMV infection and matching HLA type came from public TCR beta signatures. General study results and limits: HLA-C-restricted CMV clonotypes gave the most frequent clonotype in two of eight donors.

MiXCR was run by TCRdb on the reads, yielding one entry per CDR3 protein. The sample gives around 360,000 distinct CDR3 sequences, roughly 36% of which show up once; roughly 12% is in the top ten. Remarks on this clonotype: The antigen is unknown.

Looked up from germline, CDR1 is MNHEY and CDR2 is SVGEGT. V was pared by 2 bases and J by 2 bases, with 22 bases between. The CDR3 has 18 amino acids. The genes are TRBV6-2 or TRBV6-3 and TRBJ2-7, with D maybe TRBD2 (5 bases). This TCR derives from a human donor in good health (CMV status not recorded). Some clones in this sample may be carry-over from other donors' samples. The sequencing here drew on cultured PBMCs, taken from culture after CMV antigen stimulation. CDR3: CASSYDTAGEKGAYEQYF. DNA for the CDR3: TGTGCCAGCAGTTACGACACGGCCGGAGAAAAGGGAGCCTACGAGCAGTACTTC.